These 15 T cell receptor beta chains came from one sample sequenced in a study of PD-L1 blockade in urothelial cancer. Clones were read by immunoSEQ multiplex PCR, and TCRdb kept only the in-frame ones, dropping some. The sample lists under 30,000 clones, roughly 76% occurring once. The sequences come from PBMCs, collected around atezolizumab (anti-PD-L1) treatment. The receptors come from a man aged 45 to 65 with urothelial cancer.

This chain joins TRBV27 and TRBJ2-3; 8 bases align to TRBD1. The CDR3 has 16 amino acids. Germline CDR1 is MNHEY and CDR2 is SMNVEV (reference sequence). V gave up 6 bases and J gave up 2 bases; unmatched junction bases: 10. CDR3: CASRKPDRGNTDTQYF. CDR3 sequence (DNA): TGTGCCAGCAGGAAGCCCGACAGGGGCAACACAGATACGCAGTATTTT.

The CDR3 bases are TGCAGCGCGGGCTCATTTCCGGGACAGGGAAGGAATGGCTACACCTTC. Translation gives CSAGSFPGQGRNGYTF. The chain has TRBV29-1 and TRBJ1-2, with TRBD1 matching over 9 bases. The CDR3 is 16 residues long. Per germline, CDR1 SQVTM and CDR2 ANQGSEA. After removal of 7 bases from V and 6 bases from J, the junction contained 18 bases not matched to a gene.

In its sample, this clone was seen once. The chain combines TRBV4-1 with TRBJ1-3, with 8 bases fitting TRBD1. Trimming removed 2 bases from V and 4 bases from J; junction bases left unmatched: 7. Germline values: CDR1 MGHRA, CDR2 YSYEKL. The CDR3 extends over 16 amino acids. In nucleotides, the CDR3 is TGCGCCAGCAGCCAATCCCTCCAGGGGGCAGGAAACACCATATATTTT. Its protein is CASSQSLQGAGNTIYF.

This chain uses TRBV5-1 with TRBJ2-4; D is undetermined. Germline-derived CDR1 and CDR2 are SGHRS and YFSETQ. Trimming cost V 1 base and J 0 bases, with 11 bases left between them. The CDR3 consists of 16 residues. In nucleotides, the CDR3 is TGCGCCAGCAGCTTGTCGCAGGATCTAGCCAAAAACATTCAGTACTTC. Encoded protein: CASSLSQDLAKNIQYF.

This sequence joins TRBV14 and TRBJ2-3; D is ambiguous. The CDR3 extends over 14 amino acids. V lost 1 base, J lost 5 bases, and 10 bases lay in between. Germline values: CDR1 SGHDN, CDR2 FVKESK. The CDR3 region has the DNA TGTGCCAGCAGCCAAGTTACCAGGCTAGATACGCAGTATTTT. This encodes CASSQVTRLDTQYF.

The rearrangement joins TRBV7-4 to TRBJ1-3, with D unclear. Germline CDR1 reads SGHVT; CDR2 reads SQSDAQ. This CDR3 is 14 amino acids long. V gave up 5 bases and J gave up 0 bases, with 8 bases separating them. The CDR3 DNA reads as TGTGCCAGCAGCGAGCTGAGCTCTGGAAACACCATATATTTT. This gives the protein CASSELSSGNTIYF.

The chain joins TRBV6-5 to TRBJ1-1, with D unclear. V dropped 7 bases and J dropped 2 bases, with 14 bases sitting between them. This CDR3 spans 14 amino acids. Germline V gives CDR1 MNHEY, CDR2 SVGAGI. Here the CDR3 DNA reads TGTGCCAGCACCCCCCACACAGCCAACACTGAAGCTTTCTTT. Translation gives CASTPHTANTEAFF.

The CDR3 loop is CTSSQEIPASGGDTEAFF. In nucleotides, the CDR3 is TGCACCAGCAGCCAAGAGATCCCCGCTTCGGGGGGAGACACTGAAGCTTTCTTT. This chain joins TRBV1 and TRBJ1-1. TRBV1 is tagged as a pseudogene. The CDR3 is 18 residues long.

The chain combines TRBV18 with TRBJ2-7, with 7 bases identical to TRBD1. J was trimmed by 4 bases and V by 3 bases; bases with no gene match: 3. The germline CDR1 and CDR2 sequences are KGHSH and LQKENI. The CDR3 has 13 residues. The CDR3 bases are TGTGCCAGCTCACCGGAGACAGGGTACGAGCAGTACGTC. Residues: CASSPETGYEQYV.

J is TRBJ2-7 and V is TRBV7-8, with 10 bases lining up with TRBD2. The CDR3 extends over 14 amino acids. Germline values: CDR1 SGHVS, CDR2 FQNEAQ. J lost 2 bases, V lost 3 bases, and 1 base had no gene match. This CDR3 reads CASSFSGRPYEQYF. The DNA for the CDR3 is TGTGCCAGCAGCTTTAGCGGGAGGCCCTACGAGCAGTACTTC.

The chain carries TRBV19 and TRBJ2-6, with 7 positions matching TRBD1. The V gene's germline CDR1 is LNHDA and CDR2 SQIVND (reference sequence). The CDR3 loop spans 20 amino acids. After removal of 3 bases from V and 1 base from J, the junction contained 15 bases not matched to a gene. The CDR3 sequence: CASSITSTGFSPSGANVLTF. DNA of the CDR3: TGTGCCAGTAGTATTACGTCGACAGGGTTTTCCCCTTCTGGGGCCAACGTCCTGACTTTC.

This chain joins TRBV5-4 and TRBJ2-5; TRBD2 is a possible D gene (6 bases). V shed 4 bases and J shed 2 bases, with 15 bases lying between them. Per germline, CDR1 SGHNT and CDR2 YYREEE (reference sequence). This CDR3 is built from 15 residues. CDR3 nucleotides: TGTGCCAGCAGCGCGCCTTGGGGGGAACAAGAGACCCAGTACTTC. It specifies CASSAPWGEQETQYF.

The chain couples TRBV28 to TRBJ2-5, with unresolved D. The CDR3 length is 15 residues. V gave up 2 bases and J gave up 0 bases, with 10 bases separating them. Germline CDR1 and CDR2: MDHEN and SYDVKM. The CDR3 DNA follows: TGTGCCAGCAGTTTAAAGTCCGGGTACCAAGAGACCCAGTACTTC. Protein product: CASSLKSGYQETQYF.

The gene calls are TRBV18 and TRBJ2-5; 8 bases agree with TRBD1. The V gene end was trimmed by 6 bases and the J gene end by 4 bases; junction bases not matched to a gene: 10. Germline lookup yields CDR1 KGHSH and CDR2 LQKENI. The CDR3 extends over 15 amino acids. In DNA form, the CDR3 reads TGTGCCAGCTCCGGACAGGGTTCGGGCCGAGAGACCCAGTACTTC. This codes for CASSGQGSGRETQYF.

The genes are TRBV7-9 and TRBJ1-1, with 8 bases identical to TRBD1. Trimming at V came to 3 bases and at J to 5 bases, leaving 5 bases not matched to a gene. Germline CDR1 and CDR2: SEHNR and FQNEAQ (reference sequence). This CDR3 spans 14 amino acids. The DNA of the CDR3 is TGTGCCAGCAGCTTCCAGGGGGCTGGAACTGAAGCTTTCTTT. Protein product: CASSFQGAGTEAFF.